The rows below give T cell receptor beta chains drawn from one sample of a study of cytomegalovirus exposure and HLA in healthy donors. This table comes from immunoSEQ multiplex PCR, and its TCRdb copy is limited to in-frame clones, with some not included. The sample shows about 300,000 clones, 86% of them seen only once. The sequenced sample consisted of PBMCs. The receptor set was obtained from a middle-aged man in good health and CMV-seropositive. CDR3s include the opening cysteine and the closing phenylalanine or tryptophan. The D gene is left open where the match is weak. Expanded clones are given a class, and other clones once, few, many or no size at all.

v_gene: TRBV9
abundance: -
d_gene: TRBD1
j_gene: TRBJ2-1
CDR3aa: CASSVGQGARDNEQFF
CDR3nt: TGTGCCAGCAGCGTGGGACAGGGGGCAAGGGACAATGAGCAGTTCTTC

v_gene: TRBV4-2
abundance: -
d_gene: TRBD2
j_gene: TRBJ2-7
CDR3aa: CASSQTAGGHYEQYF
CDR3nt: TGTGCCAGCAGCCAAACAGCGGGAGGCCACTACGAGCAGTACTTC

v_gene: TRBV19
abundance: -
d_gene: -
j_gene: TRBJ2-2
CDR3aa: CASSSWAVTGELFF
CDR3nt: TGTGCCAGTAGTTCCTGGGCCGTCACCGGGGAGCTGTTTTTT

v_gene: TRBV7-9
abundance: -
d_gene: TRBD1
j_gene: TRBJ2-5
CDR3aa: CASSEQGVKETQYF
CDR3nt: TGTGCCAGCAGCGAACAGGGGGTGAAAGAGACCCAGTACTTC

v_gene: TRBV9
abundance: -
d_gene: -
j_gene: TRBJ1-2
CDR3aa: CASSVISTGGGYTF
CDR3nt: TGTGCCAGCAGCGTCATCAGTACCGGGGGTGGCTACACCTTC

v_gene: TRBV19
abundance: -
d_gene: TRBD1
j_gene: TRBJ1-2
CDR3aa: CASQTGTNYGYTF
CDR3nt: TGTGCCTCACAGACAGGGACTAACTATGGCTACACCTTC

v_gene: TRBV19
abundance: once
d_gene: TRBD2
j_gene: TRBJ2-7
CDR3aa: CASSVRLAGGNYEQYF
CDR3nt: TGTGCCAGTAGTGTACGACTAGCGGGAGGGAACTACGAGCAGTACTTC

v_gene: TRBV4-2
abundance: once
d_gene: -
j_gene: TRBJ2-7
CDR3aa: CASSQDLGYEQYF
CDR3nt: TGTGCCAGCAGCCAAGATCTGGGCTACGAGCAGTACTTC

v_gene: TRBV21-1
abundance: -
d_gene: -
j_gene: TRBJ2-7
CDR3aa: CASSKDRLAGGLIDYEQYF
CDR3nt: TGTGCCAGCAGCAAAGACCGGCTAGCGGGAGGTCTAATAGACTACGAGCAGTACTTC

v_gene: TRBV15
abundance: -
d_gene: -
j_gene: TRBJ1-1
CDR3aa: CATSSGDLGAHTEAFF
CDR3nt: TGTGCCACCAGCTCCGGAGATTTGGGGGCGCACACTGAAGCTTTCTTT

v_gene: TRBV9
abundance: -
d_gene: -
j_gene: TRBJ2-2
CDR3aa: CASSFRSGELFF
CDR3nt: TGTGCCAGCAGCTTCCGGTCCGGGGAGCTGTTTTTT

v_gene: TRBV18
abundance: -
d_gene: -
j_gene: TRBJ2-2
CDR3aa: CASSLTVYTGELFF
CDR3nt: TGTGCCAGCTCCCTTACAGTGTACACCGGGGAGCTGTTTTTT

v_gene: TRBV7-2
abundance: -
d_gene: TRBD2
j_gene: TRBJ2-1
CDR3aa: CASSIRGGRAIGNEQFF
CDR3nt: TGTGCCAGCAGCATACGTGGGGGGAGGGCGATTGGGAATGAGCAGTTCTTC

v_gene: TRBV10-2
abundance: -
d_gene: -
j_gene: TRBJ1-2
CDR3aa: CASRGGTRTPYGYTF
CDR3nt: TGCGCCAGCAGGGGAGGGACACGAACCCCCTATGGCTACACCTTC

v_gene: TRBV6-5
abundance: -
d_gene: TRBD1
j_gene: TRBJ1-6
CDR3aa: CASSRDRGGSPLHF
CDR3nt: TGTGCCAGCAGCCGCGACAGGGGAGGCTCACCCCTCCACTTT

v_gene: TRBV4-1
abundance: -
d_gene: -
j_gene: TRBJ2-3
CDR3aa: CASSQVGLAGDPTDTQYF
CDR3nt: TGCGCCAGCAGCCAAGTAGGCCTGGCAGGGGATCCCACAGATACGCAGTATTTT

v_gene: TRBV4-3
abundance: -
d_gene: -
j_gene: TRBJ2-2
CDR3aa: CASSQDRGSGGELFF
CDR3nt: TGCGCCAGCAGCCAAGATCGAGGCAGTGGCGGGGAGCTGTTTTTT

v_gene: TRBV28
abundance: -
d_gene: -
j_gene: TRBJ1-2
CDR3aa: CASNSGIYGYTF
CDR3nt: TGTGCCAGCAACTCAGGAATATATGGCTACACCTTC

v_gene: TRBV7-9
abundance: -
d_gene: -
j_gene: TRBJ1-2
CDR3aa: CASSTGSDGYTF
CDR3nt: TGTGCCAGCAGCACAGGGAGCGATGGCTACACCTTC

v_gene: TRBV4-2
abundance: once
d_gene: TRBD2
j_gene: TRBJ2-1
CDR3aa: CASSPGTSSDNEQFF
CDR3nt: TGTGCCAGCAGCCCCGGGACTAGCAGCGACAATGAGCAGTTCTTC

v_gene: TRBV4-1
abundance: once
d_gene: TRBD1
j_gene: TRBJ2-7
CDR3aa: CASSQDLYRGASEQYF
CDR3nt: TGCGCCAGCAGCCAAGATCTGTACAGGGGGGCTTCCGAGCAGTACTTC

v_gene: TRBV13
abundance: -
d_gene: TRBD1
j_gene: TRBJ2-7
CDR3aa: CASSPPTGRSYEQYF
CDR3nt: TGTGCCAGCAGCCCCCCGACAGGGCGGTCCTACGAGCAGTACTTC

v_gene: TRBV15
abundance: -
d_gene: -
j_gene: TRBJ1-2
CDR3aa: CATSPPDSNYGYTF
CDR3nt: TGTGCCACCAGCCCCCCGGACAGTAACTATGGCTACACCTTC

v_gene: TRBV23-1
abundance: -
d_gene: TRBD2
j_gene: TRBJ2-1
CDR3aa: CASSQSARGLANYNEQFF
CDR3nt: TGCGCCAGCAGTCAATCGGCCCGGGGACTAGCGAACTACAATGAGCAGTTCTTC

v_gene: TRBV7-9
abundance: -
d_gene: TRBD2
j_gene: TRBJ2-1
CDR3aa: CASSSGGSGSSYNEQFF
CDR3nt: TGTGCCAGCAGCTCCGGAGGTAGCGGGAGCTCCTACAATGAGCAGTTCTTC

v_gene: TRBV27
abundance: once
d_gene: -
j_gene: TRBJ2-1
CDR3aa: CASSLSVNNEQFF
CDR3nt: TGTGCCAGCAGTTTGTCAGTGAACAATGAGCAGTTCTTC

v_gene: TRBV6-1
abundance: -
d_gene: TRBD2
j_gene: TRBJ2-1
CDR3aa: CASDLGGGGGEQFF
CDR3nt: TGTGCCAGCGATCTGGGCGGGGGGGGAGGGGAGCAGTTCTTC

v_gene: TRBV10-3
abundance: -
d_gene: -
j_gene: TRBJ2-3
CDR3aa: CAISVEGATDTQYF
CDR3nt: TGTGCCATCAGTGTAGAGGGTGCAACAGATACGCAGTATTTT

v_gene: TRBV7-3
abundance: -
d_gene: -
j_gene: TRBJ2-7
CDR3aa: CASSSGEVYEQYF
CDR3nt: TGTGCCAGCAGCTCGGGAGAGGTTTACGAGCAGTACTTC

v_gene: TRBV15
abundance: once
d_gene: -
j_gene: TRBJ1-2
CDR3aa: CATSRVPTDTDYGYTF
CDR3nt: TGTGCCACCAGCAGAGTACCGACCGATACAGACTATGGCTACACCTTC

v_gene: TRBV5-1
abundance: -
d_gene: -
j_gene: TRBJ1-2
CDR3aa: CASSLEPTNYGYTF
CDR3nt: TGCGCCAGCAGCTTGGAGCCGACTAACTATGGCTACACCTTC

v_gene: TRBV4-1
abundance: -
d_gene: TRBD1
j_gene: TRBJ2-7
CDR3aa: CASSLDRDAYEQYF
CDR3nt: TGCGCCAGCAGCCTTGACAGGGACGCCTACGAGCAGTACTTC

v_gene: TRBV6-6
abundance: few
d_gene: -
j_gene: TRBJ1-1
CDR3aa: CASVRGNTEAFF
CDR3nt: TGTGCCAGCGTCAGGGGGAACACTGAAGCTTTCTTT

v_gene: TRBV9
abundance: -
d_gene: TRBD2
j_gene: TRBJ2-1
CDR3aa: CASSVVSSGYNEQFF
CDR3nt: TGTGCCAGCAGCGTAGTTTCTAGCGGATACAATGAGCAGTTCTTC

v_gene: TRBV5-1
abundance: -
d_gene: -
j_gene: TRBJ2-7
CDR3aa: CASSLGQPPYEQYF
CDR3nt: TGCGCCAGCAGCTTAGGACAGCCTCCCTACGAGCAGTACTTC

v_gene: TRBV28
abundance: -
d_gene: TRBD2
j_gene: TRBJ2-7
CDR3aa: CASSSGLAGVEQYF
CDR3nt: TGTGCCAGCAGTTCGGGACTAGCGGGAGTCGAGCAGTACTTC

v_gene: TRBV28
abundance: few
d_gene: -
j_gene: TRBJ2-1
CDR3aa: CASSLSQDNEQFF
CDR3nt: TGTGCCAGCAGTTTAAGCCAGGACAATGAGCAGTTCTTC

v_gene: TRBV6-5
abundance: -
d_gene: TRBD2
j_gene: TRBJ2-7
CDR3aa: CASSSGGSPYEQYF
CDR3nt: TGTGCCAGCAGTTCCGGCGGGAGCCCCTACGAGCAGTACTTC

v_gene: TRBV10-3
abundance: -
d_gene: TRBD1
j_gene: TRBJ1-2
CDR3aa: CAISIRTGKSNGYTF
CDR3nt: TGTGCCATTTCTATTAGGACAGGGAAGAGCAATGGCTACACCTTC

v_gene: TRBV7-8
abundance: -
d_gene: -
j_gene: TRBJ2-7
CDR3aa: CASSLGTVYEQYF
CDR3nt: TGTGCCAGCAGCTTAGGGACAGTCTACGAGCAGTACTTC

v_gene: TRBV7-6
abundance: -
d_gene: -
j_gene: TRBJ1-4
CDR3aa: CASSRGGGNEKLFF
CDR3nt: TGTGCCAGCAGCAGGGGAGGCGGGAATGAAAAACTGTTTTTT

v_gene: TRBV6-5
abundance: few
d_gene: -
j_gene: TRBJ1-2
CDR3aa: CASTHRTGNYGYTF
CDR3nt: TGTGCCAGCACCCACAGAACAGGGAACTATGGCTACACCTTC